The rows below give T cell receptor beta chains drawn from one sample of a study of siplizumab effects on memory and regulatory T cells. Produced via immunoSEQ multiplex PCR; TCRdb's table is partial and in-frame only. The table shows roughly 100,000 clones, with 95% to 97% occurring only once. Material for sequencing was naive CD4+ T cells sorted from blood. These TCRs come from a human donor in good health. CDR3s include the opening cysteine and the closing phenylalanine or tryptophan. Fields, in order: D gene, clone size, V gene, J gene, CDR3 DNA, CDR3 protein. The D gene is left open where the match is weak. A clone size is listed for some rows: how often the clone was seen (once, few, many), or a class if it is expanded.

TRBD1	-	TRBV7-4	TRBJ2-7	TGTGCCAGCAGCTTCCGGGACAGGCCCTACGAGCAGTACTTC	CASSFRDRPYEQYF
-	-	TRBV7-2	TRBJ2-3	TGTGCCAGCAGCTTAGCGTACCGGGGTCTTACAGATACGCAGTATTTT	CASSLAYRGLTDTQYF
TRBD2	-	TRBV5-4	TRBJ2-5	TGTGCCAGCAGCTTGGCGGGGGGGAGGGAGACCCAGTACTTC	CASSLAGGRETQYF
TRBD1	-	TRBV5-8	TRBJ1-4	TGTGCCAGCAGCCGGGACAGGGAGGACGAAAAACTGTTTTTT	CASSRDREDEKLFF
-	-	TRBV13	TRBJ2-2	TGTGCCAGCAGCCTGGGACCTAGGGCGAACACCGGGGAGCTGTTTTTT	CASSLGPRANTGELFF
-	once	TRBV7-8	TRBJ1-2	TGTGCCAGCAGCTTAGGGGGAAGAGGCTATGGCTACACCTTC	CASSLGGRGYGYTF
-	once	TRBV28	TRBJ1-1	TGTGCCAGCAGTTCTCCGACGGTGAACACTGAAGCTTTCTTT	CASSSPTVNTEAFF
TRBD1	-	TRBV15	TRBJ1-2	TGTGCCACCAGCACTCCCTGGGACAGGGGGATGATTTGGGGCTACACCTTC	CATSTPWDRGMIWGYTF
-	-	TRBV30	TRBJ2-5	TGTGCCTGGAGGGAAGAGACCCAGTACTTC	CAWREETQYF
TRBD1	-	TRBV18	TRBJ1-1	TGTGCCAGCTCACCTCAACAGGGGCGCACTGAAGCTTTCTTT	CASSPQQGRTEAFF
-	-	TRBV11-3	TRBJ2-1	TGTGCCAGCAGCTTAAACAGTGGAAATGAGCAGTTCTTC	CASSLNSGNEQFF
TRBD2	once	TRBV9	TRBJ2-3	TGTGCCAGCAGCGTAGACCGGGGGGGCCTAACAGATACGCAGTATTTT	CASSVDRGGLTDTQYF
-	-	TRBV4-2	TRBJ2-1	TGTGCCAGCAGCCAAGAGGGGGCGCGGTACAATGAGCAGTTCTTC	CASSQEGARYNEQFF
-	-	TRBV19	TRBJ1-6	TGTGCCAGTAGTATCCAGGGTTTAAGGGATTCACCCCTCCACTTT	CASSIQGLRDSPLHF
TRBD1	-	TRBV11-2	TRBJ1-1	TGTGCCAGCAGCCTACTGGACAGGGGTAACACTGAAGCTTTCTTT	CASSLLDRGNTEAFF
-	-	TRBV30	TRBJ2-5	TGTGCCTGGAGTGGGACAGTCCAAGAGACCCAGTACTTC	CAWSGTVQETQYF
-	-	TRBV10-3	TRBJ2-1	TGTGCCTCCCGGGGCCGGACTACCTACAATGAGCAGTTCTTC	CASRGRTTYNEQFF
TRBD1	-	TRBV30	TRBJ1-2	TGTGCCTGGGAGCGGGGGGAGAGGACAGGAGATGGCTACACCTTC	CAWERGERTGDGYTF
TRBD1	-	TRBV6-1	TRBJ1-3	TGTGCCAGCAGTCGGACAGGGAACTCTGGAAACACCATATATTTT	CASSRTGNSGNTIYF
-	-	TRBV5-1	TRBJ1-5	TGCGCCAGCAGCCCCGGGGGAGGACAGCCCCAGCATTTT	CASSPGGGQPQHF
TRBD1	-	TRBV5-4	TRBJ1-1	TGTGCCAGCAGTTTGGACAGGGGGCCTGAAGCTTTCTTT	CASSLDRGPEAFF
-	-	TRBV5-1	TRBJ1-4	TGCGCCAGCAGCTTACAGGGATCCAATAATGAAAAACTGTTTTTT	CASSLQGSNNEKLFF
-	-	TRBV5-4	TRBJ1-3	TGTGCCAGCAGCTTGAACGGCGTTTCTGGAAACACCATATATTTT	CASSLNGVSGNTIYF
-	-	TRBV28	TRBJ2-2	TGTGCCAAACAAGCAGGATCCACGAACACCGGGGAGCTGTTTTTT	CAKQAGSTNTGELFF
-	-	TRBV28	TRBJ2-7	TGTGCCAGCAGTCCCCCCGGGGTGGAGCAGTACTTC	CASSPPGVEQYF
-	-	TRBV10-1	TRBJ2-2	TGCGCCAGCTCCGGGACAATCGCGAACACCGGGGAGCTGTTTTTT	CASSGTIANTGELFF
-	-	TRBV30	TRBJ2-5	TGTGCCTGGAGTGGGAACCAAGAGACCCAGTACTTC	CAWSGNQETQYF
-	once	TRBV6-5	TRBJ1-3	TGTGCCAGCAGTCAGGGCAGGGCTGGAAACACCATATATTTT	CASSQGRAGNTIYF
TRBD1	-	TRBV6-1	TRBJ2-7	TGTGCCAGCAGTCGACAGGGTAGTTACGAGCAGTACTTC	CASSRQGSYEQYF
-	-	TRBV5-4	TRBJ2-5	TGTGCCAGCAGCTTGGGTGCGGGGGCATACCAAGAGACCCAGTACTTC	CASSLGAGAYQETQYF
-	-	TRBV6-5	TRBJ1-3	TGTGCCAGCAGTTACAGTCCGTACTCTGGAAACACCATATATTTT	CASSYSPYSGNTIYF
-	few	TRBV9	TRBJ1-1	TGTGCCAGCAGCGTAGGGGTGGGCTGGAACACTGAAGCTTTCTTT	CASSVGVGWNTEAFF
-	-	TRBV6-1	TRBJ1-2	TGTGCCAGCAGTGAAGCCGAACTGTCCTATGGCTACACCTTC	CASSEAELSYGYTF
TRBD1	-	TRBV5-4	TRBJ1-1	TGTGCCAGCAGCTTGAGGGACAGGGGAGGAACTGAAGCTTTCTTT	CASSLRDRGGTEAFF
-	-	TRBV6-1	TRBJ2-7	TGTGCCAGCACCCCAACCGGGACACCTTCCTACGAGCAGTACTTC	CASTPTGTPSYEQYF
-	-	TRBV7-8	TRBJ2-7	TGTGCCAGCAGCTTACTAAAGACAGCGGGTGGATCTTACGAGCAGTACTTC	CASSLLKTAGGSYEQYF
-	once	TRBV13	TRBJ2-7	TGTGCCAGCAGCCCTCCCGGGTCGGAAGCCTACGAGCAGTACTTC	CASSPPGSEAYEQYF
TRBD1	-	TRBV6-5	TRBJ2-1	TGTGCCAGCAGCAAGGCGGCAGGGGGCAATGAGCAGTTCTTC	CASSKAAGGNEQFF
-	-	TRBV5-1	TRBJ2-5	TGCGCCAGCAGCTTGGCGGCAGAAGAGACCCAGTACTTC	CASSLAAEETQYF
TRBD2	-	TRBV6-5	TRBJ2-5	TGTGCCAGCAGTTACGCGGGGGGTTTAGAGACCCAGTACTTC	CASSYAGGLETQYF
-	-	TRBV27	TRBJ1-4	TGTGCCAGCAGTTCCTCGGACGGCCCTAATGAAAAACTGTTTTTT	CASSSSDGPNEKLFF
TRBD1	-	TRBV4-3	TRBJ2-1	TGCGCCAGCAGCGACCGATTGACAGGGATAGTCAATGAGCAGTTCTTC	CASSDRLTGIVNEQFF
-	-	TRBV19	TRBJ1-1	TGTGCCAGTAGTTCGCAAACAGGGATTATGAACACTGAAGCTTTCTTT	CASSSQTGIMNTEAFF
-	-	TRBV4-1	TRBJ1-4	TGCGCCAGCAGCGGGGGACGGCTACGAGTAGAAAAACTGTTTTTT	CASSGGRLRVEKLFF
TRBD1	-	TRBV28	TRBJ2-7	TGTGCCAGCAGTCCCTTACGGGACAGGGTACTCTCCTACGAGCAGTACTTC	CASSPLRDRVLSYEQYF
-	-	TRBV27	TRBJ1-2	TGTGCCAGCCTAGGACGGGACTATGGCTACACCTTC	CASLGRDYGYTF
-	once	TRBV6-6	TRBJ2-7	TGTGCCAGCAGTTACTCAATAGGGGTAATCTCCTACGAGCAGTACTTC	CASSYSIGVISYEQYF
-	-	TRBV12-5	TRBJ2-4	TGTGCTAGTGGCCGCACAGGGGCCAAAAACATTCAGTACTTC	CASGRTGAKNIQYF
-	once	TRBV5-5	TRBJ2-1	TGTGCCAGCAGCTTGGAGAACAATGAGCAGTTCTTC	CASSLENNEQFF
TRBD1	-	TRBV6-5	TRBJ1-2	TGTGCCAGCAGTTATGGAGGGGGCAATGGCTACACCTTC	CASSYGGGNGYTF
-	-	TRBV30	TRBJ1-1	TGTGCCTGGACCAGGGCCGGGGAAGCTTTCTTT	CAWTRAGEAFF
-	-	TRBV11-2	TRBJ2-3	TGTGCCAGCAGCTCGCCCGCGGATACGCAGTATTTT	CASSSPADTQYF
TRBD2	-	TRBV9	TRBJ2-5	TGTGCCAGCAGCGTGAGTCGGGGGGGGCCCGACCAAGAGACCCAGTACTTC	CASSVSRGGPDQETQYF
-	-	TRBV25-1	TRBJ2-5	TGTGCGACCTCCCCCCGCGAGACCCAGTACTTC	CATSPRETQYF
-	-	TRBV6-1	TRBJ1-6	TGTGCCAGCAGACCTCAGGGTTTGGGTTCACCCCTCCACTTT	CASRPQGLGSPLHF
-	-	TRBV12-5	TRBJ2-5	TGTGCTAGTGGTTTGGTACGAGGAGGCTCTGAGACCCAGTACTTC	CASGLVRGGSETQYF
TRBD2	-	TRBV15	TRBJ2-7	TGTGCCACCAGCAGTTCCCGCGGGAGGGAGGGTAGTGGTCGGCAGTACTTC	CATSSSRGREGSGRQYF
-	-	TRBV27	TRBJ1-2	TGTGCCTCTTGCCCCGGGACTTCTAGTTGGTGCTACACCTTC	CASCPGTSSWCYTF